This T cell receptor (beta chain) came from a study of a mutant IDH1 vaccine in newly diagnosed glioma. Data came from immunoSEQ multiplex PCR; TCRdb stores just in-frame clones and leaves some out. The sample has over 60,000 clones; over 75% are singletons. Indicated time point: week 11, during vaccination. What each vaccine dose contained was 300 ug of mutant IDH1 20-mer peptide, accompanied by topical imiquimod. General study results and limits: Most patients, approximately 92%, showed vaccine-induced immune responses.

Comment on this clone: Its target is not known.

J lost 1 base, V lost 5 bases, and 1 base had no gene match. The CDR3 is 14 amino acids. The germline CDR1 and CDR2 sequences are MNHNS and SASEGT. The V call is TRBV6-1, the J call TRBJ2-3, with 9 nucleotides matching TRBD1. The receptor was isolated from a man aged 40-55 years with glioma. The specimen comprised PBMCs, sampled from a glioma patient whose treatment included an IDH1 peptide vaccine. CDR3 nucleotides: TGTGCCAGCAGTCGGGACAGGGGCACAGATACGCAGTATTTT. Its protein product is CASSRDRGTDTQYF.